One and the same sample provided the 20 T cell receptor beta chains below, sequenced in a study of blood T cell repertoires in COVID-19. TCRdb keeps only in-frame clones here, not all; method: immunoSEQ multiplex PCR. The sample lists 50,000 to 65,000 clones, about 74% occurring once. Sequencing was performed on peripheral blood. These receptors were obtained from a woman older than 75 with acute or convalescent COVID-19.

For the CDR3, the DNA is TGCGCCAGCAGCCCCTCGGGACTAGCGGGGCGGGACACCGGGGAGCTGTTTTTT. Its translation is CASSPSGLAGRDTGELFF. The chain links TRBV4-1 to TRBJ2-2; 13 bases are a match to TRBD2. Germline assignment: CDR1 MGHRA and CDR2 YSYEKL. The CDR3 loop spans 18 amino acids. The junction had 8 bases not matched to a gene; V was cut back by 4 bases and J by 3 bases.

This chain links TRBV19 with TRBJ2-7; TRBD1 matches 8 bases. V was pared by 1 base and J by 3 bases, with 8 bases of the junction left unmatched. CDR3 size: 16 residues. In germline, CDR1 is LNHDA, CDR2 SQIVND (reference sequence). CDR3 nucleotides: TGTGCCAGTAGTATAGCGGAGACAGGGGCCAACTACGAGCAGTACTTC. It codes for CASSIAETGANYEQYF.

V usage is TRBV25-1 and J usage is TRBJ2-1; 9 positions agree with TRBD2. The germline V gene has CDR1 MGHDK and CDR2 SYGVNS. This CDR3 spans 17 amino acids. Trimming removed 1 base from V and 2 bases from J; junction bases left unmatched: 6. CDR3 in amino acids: CASSELRLAGTYNEQFF. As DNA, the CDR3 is TGTGCCAGCAGTGAATTACGGCTAGCGGGGACCTACAATGAGCAGTTCTTC.

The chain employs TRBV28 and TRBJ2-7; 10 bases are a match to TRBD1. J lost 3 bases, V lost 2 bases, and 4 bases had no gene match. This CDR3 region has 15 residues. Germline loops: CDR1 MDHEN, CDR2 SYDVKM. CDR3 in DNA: TGTGCCAGCAGTTTACGACAGGGGGCTTACTACGAGCAGTACTTC. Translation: CASSLRQGAYYEQYF.

CDR3 coding DNA: TGTGCCAGTAGTATGATCCCAGCGGCCGGGGAGCTGTTTTTT. Its protein product is CASSMIPAAGELFF. The genes are TRBV19 and TRBJ2-2; possibly TRBD2 for D (5 bases). The V and J ends lost 3 bases and 6 bases respectively, with 11 bases between them. From germline, CDR1 is LNHDA and CDR2 SQIVND (reference sequence). The CDR3 sequence is 14 residues long.

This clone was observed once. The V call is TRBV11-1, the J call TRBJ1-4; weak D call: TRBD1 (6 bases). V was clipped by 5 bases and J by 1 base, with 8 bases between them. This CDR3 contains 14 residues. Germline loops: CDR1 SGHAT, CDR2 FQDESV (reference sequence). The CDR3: CASSPDRTNEKLFF. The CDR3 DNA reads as TGTGCCAGCAGCCCGGACAGAACTAATGAAAAACTGTTTTTT.

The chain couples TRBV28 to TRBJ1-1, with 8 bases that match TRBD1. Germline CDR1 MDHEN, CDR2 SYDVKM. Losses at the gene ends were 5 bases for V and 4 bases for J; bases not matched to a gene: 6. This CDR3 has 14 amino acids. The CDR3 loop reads CASSPFDRGTEAFF. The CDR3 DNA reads TGTGCCAGCAGTCCCTTTGACAGGGGCACTGAAGCTTTCTTT.

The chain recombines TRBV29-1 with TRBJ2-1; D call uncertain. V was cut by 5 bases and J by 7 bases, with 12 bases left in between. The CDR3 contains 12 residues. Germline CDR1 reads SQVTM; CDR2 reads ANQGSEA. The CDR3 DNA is TGCAGCGTTAAAATACTACTGAATGAGCAGTTCTTC. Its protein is CSVKILLNEQFF.

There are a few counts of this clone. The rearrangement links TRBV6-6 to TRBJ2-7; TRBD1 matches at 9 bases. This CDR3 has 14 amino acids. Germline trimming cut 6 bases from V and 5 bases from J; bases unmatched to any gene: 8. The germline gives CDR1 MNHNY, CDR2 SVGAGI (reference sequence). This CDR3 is CASRSGTGMDEQYF. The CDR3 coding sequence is TGTGCCAGCAGGTCCGGGACAGGGATGGACGAGCAGTACTTC.

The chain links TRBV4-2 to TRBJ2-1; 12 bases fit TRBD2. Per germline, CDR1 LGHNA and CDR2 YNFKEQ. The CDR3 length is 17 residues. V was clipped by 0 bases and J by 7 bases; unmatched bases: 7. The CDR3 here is CASSQEGLAGGNNEQFF. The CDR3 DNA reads TGTGCCAGCAGCCAAGAGGGGCTAGCGGGAGGGAATAATGAGCAGTTCTTC.

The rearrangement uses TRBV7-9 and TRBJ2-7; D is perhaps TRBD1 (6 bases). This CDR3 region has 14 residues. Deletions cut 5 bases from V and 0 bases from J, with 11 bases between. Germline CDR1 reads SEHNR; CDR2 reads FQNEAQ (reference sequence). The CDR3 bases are TGTGCCAGCAGCGAGCTGGACAGCTCCTACGAGCAGTACTTC. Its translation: CASSELDSSYEQYF.

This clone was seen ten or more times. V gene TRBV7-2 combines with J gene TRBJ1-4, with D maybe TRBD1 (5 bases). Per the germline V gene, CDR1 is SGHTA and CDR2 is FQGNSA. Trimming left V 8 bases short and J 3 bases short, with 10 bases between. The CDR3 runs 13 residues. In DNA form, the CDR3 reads TGTGCCAGCGCAGGGTCGCCTAATGAAAAACTGTTTTTT. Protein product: CASAGSPNEKLFF.

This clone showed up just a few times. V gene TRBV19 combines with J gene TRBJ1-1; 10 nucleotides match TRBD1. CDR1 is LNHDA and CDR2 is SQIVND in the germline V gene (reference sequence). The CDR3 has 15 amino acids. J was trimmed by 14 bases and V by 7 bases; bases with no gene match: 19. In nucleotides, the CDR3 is TGTGCCAGTACCTTTCAAAGGGGACAGGGGTATGAAGTGTTCTTT. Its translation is CASTFQRGQGYEVFF.

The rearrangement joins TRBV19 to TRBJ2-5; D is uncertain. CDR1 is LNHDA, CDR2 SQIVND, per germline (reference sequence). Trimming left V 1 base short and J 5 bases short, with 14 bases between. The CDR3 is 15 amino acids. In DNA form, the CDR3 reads TGTGCCAGTAGTATAGGTGGCAGGCTAACGGAGACCCAGTACTTC. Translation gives CASSIGGRLTETQYF.

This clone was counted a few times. The CDR3 is CASSEDPGQGREQYF. The DNA of the CDR3 is TGCGCCAGCAGTGAGGACCCAGGACAGGGGCGGGAGCAGTACTTC. The chain joins TRBV10-2 to TRBJ2-7; TRBD1 matches at 9 bases. The CDR3 runs 15 residues. Trimming took 2 bases from V and 7 from J; bases not matched to a gene: 9. Germline CDR1 is WSHSY and CDR2 is SAAADI.

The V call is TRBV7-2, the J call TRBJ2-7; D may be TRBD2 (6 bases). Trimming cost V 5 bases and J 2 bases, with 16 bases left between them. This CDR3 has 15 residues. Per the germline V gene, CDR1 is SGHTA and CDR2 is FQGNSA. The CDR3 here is CASSPFGTATYEQYF. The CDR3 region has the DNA TGTGCCAGCAGCCCCTTCGGGACTGCGACCTACGAGCAGTACTTC.

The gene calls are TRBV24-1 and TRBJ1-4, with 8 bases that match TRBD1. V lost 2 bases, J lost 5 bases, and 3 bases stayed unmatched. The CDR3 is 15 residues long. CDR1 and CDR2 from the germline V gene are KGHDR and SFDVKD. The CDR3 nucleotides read TGTGCCACCAGTGATTCAGGGGGCGGGAATGAAAAACTGTTTTTT. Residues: CATSDSGGGNEKLFF.

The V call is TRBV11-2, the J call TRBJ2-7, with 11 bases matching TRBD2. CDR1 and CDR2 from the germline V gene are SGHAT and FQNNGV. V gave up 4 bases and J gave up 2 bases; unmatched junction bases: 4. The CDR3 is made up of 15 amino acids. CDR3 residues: CASSSLSGRAYEQYF. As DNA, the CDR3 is TGTGCCAGCAGCTCCCTTAGCGGGAGGGCCTACGAGCAGTACTTC.

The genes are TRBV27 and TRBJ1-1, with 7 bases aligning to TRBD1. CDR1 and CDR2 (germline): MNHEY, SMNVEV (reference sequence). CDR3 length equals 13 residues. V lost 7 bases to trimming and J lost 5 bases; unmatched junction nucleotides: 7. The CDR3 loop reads CASKPNRGTEAFF. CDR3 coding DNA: TGTGCCAGCAAGCCCAACAGGGGTACTGAAGCTTTCTTT.

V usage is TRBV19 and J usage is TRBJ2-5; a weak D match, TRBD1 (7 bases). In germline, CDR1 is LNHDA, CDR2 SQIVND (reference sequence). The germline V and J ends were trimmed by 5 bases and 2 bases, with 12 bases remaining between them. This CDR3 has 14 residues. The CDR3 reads CASSLQGGQETQYF. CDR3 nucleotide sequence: TGTGCCAGTAGTCTTCAGGGGGGACAAGAGACCCAGTACTTC.